The next 24 T cell receptor beta chains were all read from a single sample in a study of T cells in Graves' hyperthyroidism and ophthalmopathy. Amplified regions were TCR beta CDR3 sequences from RNA transcripts. Primed by the HTBI set, a first-round RT-PCR was run on the TCR CDR3. TCRdb reprocessed the multiplex PCR reads with MiXCR, giving one entry per CDR3 protein. The sample lists about 560,000 distinct CDR3 sequences, 16% occurring once. Sequenced sample: blood. The receptors come from a woman aged 18 to 35 with Graves' hyperthyroidism.

V gene TRBV7-8 combines with J gene TRBJ2-5; 10 positions agree with TRBD2. The length of the CDR3 is 15 residues. Germline trimming cut 2 bases from V and 4 bases from J; bases unmatched to any gene: 4. Germline V gene sequence: CDR1 SGHVS, CDR2 FQNEAQ. As DNA, the CDR3 is TGTGCCAGCAGCTTACAAGCGGGAGGGCCAGAGACCCAGTACTTC. This codes for CASSLQAGGPETQYF.

V is TRBV7-2 and J is TRBJ2-1, with TRBD2 matching 8 bases. Trimming at V came to 5 bases and at J to 3 bases, leaving 6 bases not matched to a gene. The CDR3 sequence is 15 residues long. Germline V lookup: CDR1 SGHTA, CDR2 FQGNSA. CDR3 in DNA: TGTGCCAGCAGCCTAAGCGGGAGTAACTACAATGAGCAGTTCTTC. It yields the protein CASSLSGSNYNEQFF.

The rearrangement uses TRBV4-3 and TRBJ2-7, with no clear D. This CDR3 has 15 residues. V was shortened by 2 bases and J by 0 bases, with 11 bases between the two germline ends. Germline loops: CDR1 LGHNA, CDR2 YSLEER. In DNA form, the CDR3 reads TGCGCCAGCAGCCAAACCGCGGACGGCTCCTACGAGCAGTACTTC. This encodes CASSQTADGSYEQYF.

The rearrangement links TRBV19 to TRBJ1-4; perhaps TRBD1 as D (6 bases). The CDR3 totals 14 residues. CDR1 LNHDA and CDR2 SQIVND come from the germline V gene (reference sequence). The V end was cut by 5 bases, the J end by 5 bases, with 12 bases between. CDR3 sequence reads: CASSPEQGNEKLFF. The CDR3 DNA is TGTGCCAGTAGTCCCGAACAGGGAAATGAAAAACTGTTTTTT. The full variable domain, its missing parts supplied by reference TRBV19 and TRBJ1-4, is DGGITQSPKYLFRKEGQNVTLSCEQNLNHDAMYWYRQDPGQGLRLIYYSQIVNDFQKGDIAEGYSVSREKKESFPLTVTSAQKNPTAFYLCASSPEQGNEKLFFGSGTQLSVL.

This clonotype showed up many times. The chain links TRBV3-1 to TRBJ2-5; TRBD1 agrees at 10 bases. The V segment lost 1 base and the J segment 7 bases; nucleotides outside the gene matches: 9. CDR3 length: 16 amino acids. Germline lookup yields CDR1 LGHDT and CDR2 YNNKEL (reference sequence). CDR3: CASSQAGTGAGGTQYF. The CDR3 coding sequence is TGTGCCAGCAGCCAAGCCGGGACAGGGGCAGGTGGGACCCAGTACTTC.

This clonotype came up many times. The V gene is TRBV6-1, the J gene TRBJ2-7; TRBD2 matches at 9 bases. The V gene end was trimmed by 2 bases and the J gene end by 0 bases; junction bases not matched to a gene: 8. The germline gives CDR1 MNHNS, CDR2 SASEGT. The CDR3 is 17 residues long. CDR3 DNA sequence: TGTGCCAGCAGTGAATCTATAGCGGGGGACTACTCCTACGAGCAGTACTTC. It codes for CASSESIAGDYSYEQYF.

There are a few counts of this clonotype. The CDR3 coding sequence is TGTGCCTGGAGCCAACCCGGGGGAGCTGGAAACACCATATATTTT. Its translation: CAWSQPGGAGNTIYF. J is TRBJ1-3 and V is TRBV30, with D tentatively TRBD1 (5 bases). Germline V CDR1 and CDR2: GTSNPN, SVGIG (reference sequence). V was clipped by 3 bases and J by 2 bases, with 14 bases between them. The CDR3 contains 15 residues.

The chain combines TRBV19 with TRBJ1-1, with 8 bases matching TRBD1. The CDR3 is 12 residues long. J lost 6 bases, V lost 10 bases, and 7 bases had no gene match. Looked up from germline, CDR1 is LNHDA and CDR2 is SQIVND (reference sequence). The CDR3 region is CATHRGVSEAFF. The DNA of the CDR3 is TGTGCCACCCACAGGGGGGTCTCTGAAGCTTTCTTT.

This clonotype has only a few counts. J is TRBJ2-5 and V is TRBV4-1; 10 bases match TRBD1. V gave up 4 bases and J gave up 4 bases; unmatched junction bases: 9. CDR1 is MGHRA, CDR2 YSYEKL, per germline. The CDR3 totals 16 residues. This CDR3 reads CASSLSPDRGPETQYF. The CDR3 DNA reads as TGCGCCAGCAGCCTTTCACCCGACAGGGGGCCAGAGACCCAGTACTTC.

A few counts support this clonotype. The gene calls are TRBV3-1 and TRBJ1-4, with 12 nucleotides matching TRBD1. This CDR3 region has 15 residues. V shed 5 bases and J 6 bases; nucleotides not matched to a gene: 4. Per the germline V gene, CDR1 is LGHDT and CDR2 is YNNKEL (reference sequence). The CDR3 spells CASSEGTGGYEKLFF. In DNA, the CDR3 is TGTGCCAGCAGCGAAGGGACAGGGGGCTATGAAAAACTGTTTTTT.

In this sample, this clonotype turned up a few times. The chain combines TRBV20-1 with TRBJ1-4; the match to TRBD1 covers 9 bases. V lost 6 bases, J lost 6 bases, and 11 bases stayed unmatched. The CDR3 contains 15 residues. Germline values: CDR1 DFQATT, CDR2 SNEGSKA (reference sequence). CDR3 sequence reads: CSARDRDSSDEKLFF. The CDR3 nucleotides are TGCAGTGCCCGGGACAGGGATTCGAGTGATGAAAAACTGTTTTTT.

This clonotype has more than one count but fewer than ten. V and J are TRBV7-2 and TRBJ2-3; 9 nucleotides line up with TRBD2. The CDR3 has 17 amino acids. From germline, CDR1 is SGHTA and CDR2 FQGNSA. V lost 1 base, J lost 0 bases, and 5 bases stayed unmatched. The CDR3 nucleotides read TGTGCCAGCAGCTTAGAGGCTAGCGGGGTAAGCACAGATACGCAGTATTTT. It translates to CASSLEASGVSTDTQYF.

The V call is TRBV2, the J call TRBJ1-6, with 7 bases aligning to TRBD1. The CDR3 is 14 amino acids. CDR1 is SNHLY, CDR2 FYNNEI, per germline. V lost 5 bases to trimming and J lost 7 bases; unmatched junction nucleotides: 5. In DNA form, the CDR3 reads TGTGCCAGCAGTTGGGACAGCAAAAATTCACCCCTCCACTTT. This translates into CASSWDSKNSPLHF.

The sample holds many counts of this clonotype. V gene TRBV6-1 combines with J gene TRBJ1-1, with 7 nucleotides matching TRBD1. Germline values: CDR1 MNHNS, CDR2 SASEGT. Trimming took 6 bases from V and 2 from J; bases not matched to a gene: 6. The CDR3 consists of 14 residues. The CDR3 DNA reads TGTGCCAGCAGGGGAGGGACAGTTAACACTGAAGCTTTCTTT. This gives the protein CASRGGTVNTEAFF.

The chain combines TRBV7-6 with TRBJ2-1; 9 nucleotides agree with TRBD2. The V segment lost 2 bases and the J segment 5 bases; nucleotides outside the gene matches: 4. The V gene's germline CDR1 is SGHVS and CDR2 FNYEAQ. This CDR3 spans 15 amino acids. The CDR3 sequence is CASSLSSGVHNEQFF. CDR3 DNA: TGTGCCAGCAGCTTATCTAGCGGGGTCCACAATGAGCAGTTCTTC.

The V gene is TRBV18, the J gene TRBJ1-1, with 8 positions matching TRBD1. This CDR3 is 15 amino acids long. V lost 2 bases to trimming and J lost 1 base; unmatched junction nucleotides: 3. Germline CDR1 KGHSH, CDR2 LQKENI. In nucleotides, the CDR3 is TGTGCCAGCTCACCATCGGGGACAGGGAACACTGAAGCTTTCTTT. Translated, it gives CASSPSGTGNTEAFF.

This clonotype has just a few counts. The chain links TRBV28 to TRBJ2-3; a possible D gene is TRBD1 (6 bases). V dropped 7 bases and J dropped 4 bases, with 18 bases sitting between them. The CDR3 length is 15 residues. Germline loops: CDR1 MDHEN, CDR2 SYDVKM. The CDR3 sequence: CASTPSGEWADTQYF. CDR3 DNA sequence: TGTGCCAGCACCCCTTCAGGGGAGTGGGCAGATACGCAGTATTTT.

The J gene is TRBJ1-1, the V gene TRBV10-1; D remains unclear. Trimming cost V 0 bases and J 6 bases, with 8 bases left between them. The CDR3 totals 13 residues. Germline values: CDR1 WNHNN, CDR2 SYGVQD (reference sequence). DNA for the CDR3: TGCGCCAGCAGTGAGTCGAGCCAGCCTGAAGCTTTCTTT. Its translation: CASSESSQPEAFF.

This clonotype was counted a few times. The chain links TRBV29-1 to TRBJ2-7; D unclear. The length of the CDR3 is 13 residues. Germline values: CDR1 SQVTM, CDR2 ANQGSEA. V was trimmed by 0 bases and J by 5 bases, leaving 11 bases between them. The CDR3 loop is CSVEDSPRDEQYF. CDR3 bases: TGCAGCGTTGAAGATTCACCGAGAGACGAGCAGTACTTC.

This clonotype was found many times. The chain couples TRBV7-2 to TRBJ2-1; maybe TRBD2 (7 bases). The CDR3 consists of 15 residues. Germline loops: CDR1 SGHTA, CDR2 FQGNSA. Trimming shortened V by 5 bases and J by 1 base, and 12 bases separated the two germline ends. The CDR3, as DNA: TGTGCCAGCAGCCGCGGGGGCCCTTCCTACAATGAGCAGTTCTTC. Translation gives CASSRGGPSYNEQFF.

The chain joins TRBV20-1 to TRBJ1-5; D is possibly TRBD1 (5 bases). V lost 5 bases and J lost 4, with 12 bases in between. The CDR3 totals 13 residues. The germline V gene has CDR1 DFQATT and CDR2 SNEGSKA (reference sequence). This chain's CDR3 is CSAVDSGNQPQHF. The CDR3, as DNA: TGCAGTGCTGTAGACAGCGGGAATCAGCCCCAGCATTTT.

This clonotype was recorded a few times. V and J are TRBV6-2 or TRBV6-3 and TRBJ2-7; 8 nucleotides align to TRBD2. This CDR3 has 15 amino acids. Unmatched junction bases numbered 5, after V lost 0 bases and J lost 4 bases. CDR1 MNHEY and CDR2 SVGEGT come from the germline V gene. The CDR3 DNA reads as TGTGCCAGCAGTTACTCGAACAGCGGGAGTTACGAGCAGTACTTC. Its translation: CASSYSNSGSYEQYF.

This clonotype was counted only a few times. The CDR3 is CASSLSQALGDEQFF. The CDR3 DNA reads TGTGCCAGCAGTTTAAGTCAGGCCTTGGGGGATGAGCAGTTCTTC. The chain has TRBV12-3 or TRBV12-4 and TRBJ2-1, with D possibly being TRBD1 or TRBD2 (5 bases each). Trimming took off 2 bases at V and 8 bases at J, with 16 bases between the two ends. There are 15 residues in the CDR3.

Only a few counts were recorded for this clonotype. The chain has TRBV3-1 and TRBJ2-5; maybe TRBD1 (6 bases). V dropped 0 bases and J dropped 1 base, with 12 bases sitting between them. CDR3 length: 16 residues. CDR1 and CDR2 from the germline V gene are LGHDT and YNNKEL (reference sequence). The CDR3 spells CASSQDLGQLQETQYF. Written as DNA, the CDR3 is TGTGCCAGCAGCCAAGACCTGGGACAACTCCAAGAGACCCAGTACTTC.